This T cell receptor beta chain appears in the sequencing data of a study of blood T cell repertoires in COVID-19. Losses at the gene ends were 4 bases for V and 4 bases for J; bases not matched to a gene: 6. Germline V gene sequence: CDR1 LGHDT, CDR2 YNNKEL (reference sequence). The CDR3 spans 14 residues. Using immunoSEQ multiplex PCR, the repertoire was profiled, and TCRdb retains in-frame clones only, with some absent. The repertoire holds under 250,000 clones, with around 82% as singletons. The chain carries TRBV3-1 (or the pseudogene TRBV3-2) and TRBJ2-7; TRBD1 agrees at 8 bases. This TCR was recovered from a woman aged 80 or over with acute or convalescent COVID-19. Sequenced: peripheral blood. The CDR3 is CASSRDRPMYEQYF. CDR3 in DNA: TGTGCCAGCAGCCGGGACAGGCCCATGTACGAGCAGTACTTC.